This is a list of T cell receptor beta chains from one sample in a study of beta chain bispecific antibodies for T cell cancers. Their target antigens are unknown. TCRdb passed the 5' RACE reads through MiXCR, listing each CDR3 protein once. Of 15,000 or so distinct CDR3 sequences in the sample, less than 2.5% were seen once. What was sequenced was healthy donor T cells cultured with leukemia cells. The origin of the receptors is a human donor in good health. Some clones in this sample may be carry-over from other donors' samples. The CDR3 runs from the conserved cysteine through the conserved F or W. Fields, in order: V gene, D gene, clone size, J gene, CDR3 protein, CDR3 DNA. D genes are given only for firm matches. The size entry gives how often the clone was seen (once, few, many) or a class if it is expanded.

TRBV6-5	TRBD1	medium-sized	TRBJ2-1	CASSPGTGVVDEQFF	TGTGCCAGCAGTCCGGGGACAGGGGTAGTCGATGAGCAGTTCTTC
TRBV6-5	TRBD1	medium-sized	TRBJ2-2	CASSWDSIATGELFF	TGTGCCAGCAGCTGGGACAGCATAGCCACCGGGGAGCTGTTTTTT
TRBV7-2	.	many	TRBJ1-4	CASGWGVWGEKLFF	TGTGCCAGCGGGTGGGGGGTATGGGGTGAAAAACTGTTTTTT
TRBV7-6	.	many	TRBJ2-3	CASSLLFPDTQYF	TGTGCCAGCAGCTTATTGTTTCCAGATACGCAGTATTTT
TRBV11-2	.	many	TRBJ2-7	CASSDTSAGPADYEQYF	TGTGCTAGCAGCGACACTTCTGCGGGGCCAGCCGACTACGAGCAGTACTTC
TRBV5-1	.	many	TRBJ1-2	CASSDGPANYGYTF	TGCGCCAGCAGTGACGGTCCGGCTAACTATGGCTACACCTTC
TRBV10-3	.	many	TRBJ2-7	CAISESTGSSYEQYF	TGTGCCATCAGTGAGTCGACAGGCAGCTCCTACGAGCAGTACTTC
TRBV27	.	many	TRBJ2-7	CASTATGNLAGAYEQYF	TGTGCCAGCACCGCCACCGGGAACTTGGCAGGAGCTTACGAGCAGTACTTC
TRBV9	TRBD2	many	TRBJ2-3	CASSAPLAGVGTDTQYF	TGTGCCAGCAGCGCGCCCTTAGCGGGAGTGGGGACAGATACGCAGTATTTT
TRBV6-5	TRBD1	many	TRBJ2-1	CASSFPGQNNEQFF	TGTGCCAGCAGTTTCCCGGGACAGAACAATGAGCAGTTCTTC
TRBV11-2	TRBD2	many	TRBJ2-3	CASSFSGGADTQYF	TGTGCCAGCAGCTTCAGCGGGGGGGCAGATACGCAGTATTTT
TRBV27	.	many	TRBJ2-3	CASSLMNREQYF	TGTGCCAGCAGTTTAATGAACCGTGAGCAGTATTTT
TRBV5-4	TRBD2	many	TRBJ2-5	CASSYTGTSVQQETQYF	TGTGCCAGCAGCTATACCGGGACTAGCGTACAACAAGAGACCCAGTACTTC
TRBV6-1	TRBD1	many	TRBJ2-7	CASRARGQGGTYEQYF	TGTGCCAGCAGGGCCAGGGGACAGGGAGGGACCTACGAGCAGTACTTC
TRBV3-1	.	many	TRBJ2-1	CASSQGSSYNEQFF	TGTGCCAGCAGTCAAGGGAGCTCCTACAATGAGCAGTTCTTC
TRBV20-1	.	many	TRBJ2-7	CSARDRVGPMPYEQYF	TGCAGTGCTAGAGATAGGGTGGGACCGATGCCCTACGAGCAGTACTTC
TRBV7-9	.	medium-sized	TRBJ2-5	CASSLFKETQYF	TGTGCCAGCAGCTTATTTAAAGAGACCCAGTACTTC
TRBV20-1	.	many	TRBJ1-5	CSAREGGAPNQPQHF	TGCAGTGCTAGGGAAGGAGGGGCCCCCAATCAGCCCCAGCATTTT
TRBV5-5	.	few	TRBJ2-7	CASSLAGLYEQYF	TGTGCCAGCAGCTTGGCAGGGCTCTACGAGCAGTACTTC
TRBV20-1	TRBD2	many	TRBJ2-5	CSARDLAGDQETQYF	TGCAGTGCTAGAGATTTAGCGGGAGACCAAGAGACCCAGTACTTC
TRBV5-1	TRBD2	few	TRBJ2-3	CASSNGDGGGTTDTQYF	TGCGCCAGCAGCAATGGGGACGGCGGGGGGACGACAGATACGCAGTATTTT
TRBV2	.	many	TRBJ1-4	CASSLPNEKLFF	TGTGCCAGCAGTCTTCCTAATGAAAAACTGTTTTTT